These 20 T cell receptor beta chains came from one sample sequenced in a study of beta chain features in type 1 diabetes. Expressed TCRB transcripts were sequenced because the entire RNA isolate underwent reverse transcription. The data were produced by immunoSEQ multiplex PCR, yet TCRdb's version contains in-frame clones alone and is incomplete. The repertoire holds 600,000 to 650,000 clones, with roughly a sixth as singletons. The sequenced material came from naive CD4+ T cells from blood. These receptors originate from a man aged 18 to 29 in good health.

The rearrangement joins TRBV28 to TRBJ2-3; 7 bases line up with TRBD1. Trimming took 8 bases from V and 2 from J; bases not matched to a gene: 4. Germline V gene lookup returns CDR1 MDHEN and CDR2 SYDVKM. The CDR3 covers 13 residues. The CDR3 DNA reads TGTGCCAGCCGGGACAGCCCCACAGATACGCAGTATTTT. This codes for CASRDSPTDTQYF. Combining the CDR3 with reference TRBV28 and TRBJ2-3 gives the whole variable domain DVKVTQSSRYLVKRTGEKVFLECVQDMDHENMFWYRQDPGLGLRLIYFSYDVKMKEKGDIPEGYSVSREKKERFSLILESASTNQTSMYLCASRDSPTDTQYFGPGTRLTVL.

This clone occurred a few times. Other nucleotide sequences in the sample specify the same CDR3. This chain uses TRBV28 with TRBJ1-2; the match to TRBD1 covers 7 bases. The germline CDR1 and CDR2 sequences are MDHEN and SYDVKM. The CDR3 is made up of 13 amino acids. Trimming removed 5 bases from V and 4 bases from J; junction bases left unmatched: 4. CDR3 amino acids: CASSPDRVYGYTF. CDR3 bases: TGTGCCAGCAGTCCAGACAGGGTCTATGGCTACACCTTC.

The gene calls are TRBV2 and TRBJ1-6; TRBD1 might be the D (6 bases). Germline V CDR1 and CDR2: SNHLY, FYNNEI. This CDR3 comprises 16 residues. Trimming stripped 7 bases from V and 8 bases from J, with 21 bases between. CDR3 in DNA: TGTGCCAGCACCAGAGTGAGCAGGGGAGGCGATTCACCCCTCCACTTT. Amino acids: CASTRVSRGGDSPLHF.

This clone was seen more than once but under ten times. The chain recombines TRBV7-2 with TRBJ2-4; tentative D call: TRBD2 (5 bases). The CDR3 spans 17 residues. Deletions cut 2 bases from V and 6 bases from J, with 20 bases between. Germline values: CDR1 SGHTA, CDR2 FQGNSA. The CDR3 is CASSLRAGLAEANIQYF. The CDR3 DNA reads TGTGCCAGCAGCTTACGGGCTGGCCTGGCGGAGGCAAACATTCAGTACTTC. Filled out from reference TRBV7-2 and TRBJ2-4, the complete variable domain reads GAGVSQSPSNKVTEKGKDVELRCDPISGHTALYWYRQSLGQGLEFLIYFQGNSAPDKSGLPSDRFSAERTGGSVSTLTIQRTQQEDSAVYLCASSLRAGLAEANIQYFGAGTRLSVL.

The chain joins TRBV7-9 to TRBJ2-5, with 9 bases lining up with TRBD1. Germline CDR1 SEHNR, CDR2 FQNEAQ (reference sequence). There are 15 residues in the CDR3. Trimming cost V 5 bases and J 6 bases; bases outside gene matches: 10. CDR3 in DNA: TGTGCCAGCAGCCCCCGGGACAGGGTTTGGCAGACCCAGTACTTC. This encodes CASSPRDRVWQTQYF.

This chain uses TRBV5-1 with TRBJ2-6; D remains unclear. V was trimmed by 6 bases and J by 0 bases, leaving 13 bases between them. In germline, CDR1 is SGHRS, CDR2 YFSETQ. The CDR3 length is 16 residues. CDR3 in amino acids: CASNRQVSSGANVLTF. The CDR3 nucleotides are TGCGCCAGCAATCGCCAGGTCAGCTCTGGGGCCAACGTCCTGACTTTC.

This clone was found a few times. V is TRBV5-6 and J is TRBJ2-7; D unresolved. In germline, CDR1 is SGHDT, CDR2 YYEEEE. The CDR3 is made up of 14 amino acids. The ends were cut back, 1 base at V and 2 bases at J, with 10 bases in the middle. For the CDR3, the DNA is TGTGCCAGCAGCTTGAGACCTCTCGCCTACGAGCAGTACTTC. This gives the protein CASSLRPLAYEQYF.

The chain combines TRBV5-1 with TRBJ2-3, with D unclear. The CDR3 is 12 residues long. V was clipped by 5 bases and J by 2 bases, with 6 bases between them. Germline CDR1 reads SGHRS; CDR2 reads YFSETQ. CDR3 sequence reads: CASRVATDTQYF. The CDR3, as DNA: TGCGCCAGCAGGGTGGCCACAGATACGCAGTATTTT.

V is TRBV27 and J is TRBJ1-2; D perhaps matches TRBD1 (5 bases). V was shortened by 0 bases and J by 8 bases, with 13 bases between the two germline ends. CDR1 and CDR2 (germline): MNHEY, SMNVEV (reference sequence). The CDR3 runs to 14 residues. The CDR3 nucleotides read TGTGCCAGCAGTTTATCCCCAGGGCCCTCGGGCTACACCTTC. This codes for CASSLSPGPSGYTF.

The rearrangement joins TRBV5-1 to TRBJ1-1, with a tentative D call TRBD1 (6 bases). The CDR3 is 16 amino acids. V was clipped by 7 bases and J by 1 base, with 20 bases between them. Germline CDR1 SGHRS, CDR2 YFSETQ. The DNA of the CDR3 is TGCGCCAGCTTTGCCACTTTCGACAGGCCGAACACTGAAGCTTTCTTT. Protein sequence: CASFATFDRPNTEAFF.

The sample holds a few counts of this clone. V usage is TRBV5-1 and J usage is TRBJ2-4; D may be TRBD2 (6 bases). Trimming stripped 4 bases from V and 0 bases from J, with 14 bases between. Germline V gene sequence: CDR1 SGHRS, CDR2 YFSETQ. The CDR3 runs to 16 residues. CDR3 DNA: TGCGCCAGCAGCCCTGCTACGGGACTAGCCAAAAACATTCAGTACTTC. Its protein product is CASSPATGLAKNIQYF.

This clone occurred a few times. V and J are TRBV7-8 and TRBJ2-7; the match to TRBD1 covers 11 bases. CDR3 length equals 14 residues. V lost 5 bases and J lost 5; bases outside the gene matches: 5. In germline, CDR1 is SGHVS, CDR2 FQNEAQ. In nucleotides, the CDR3 is TGTGCCAGCAGCCGACGGGACAGGGGGAACGAGCAGTACTTC. Protein product: CASSRRDRGNEQYF.

This chain joins TRBV7-2 and TRBJ1-3; 11 bases are shared with TRBD1. The V and J ends lost 4 bases and 4 bases, in that order; junction bases with no gene match: 3. The CDR3 sequence is 15 residues long. Germline CDR1 reads SGHTA; CDR2 reads FQGNSA. CDR3 sequence (DNA): TGTGCCAGCAGCTCGGGACAGGGGGGCGGAAACACCATATATTTT. It codes for CASSSGQGGGNTIYF. Drawing the rest from reference TRBV7-2 and TRBJ1-3, the complete variable domain is GAGVSQSPSNKVTEKGKDVELRCDPISGHTALYWYRQSLGQGLEFLIYFQGNSAPDKSGLPSDRFSAERTGGSVSTLTIQRTQQEDSAVYLCASSSGQGGGNTIYFGEGSWLTVV.

The J gene is TRBJ1-1, the V gene TRBV6-6; no definite D call. V lost 8 bases to trimming and J lost 0 bases, with 19 bases between them. CDR3 length equals 16 residues. The V gene's germline CDR1 is MNHNY and CDR2 SVGAGI (reference sequence). CDR3 protein: CASGSGSYLMNTEAFF. The CDR3 DNA reads TGTGCCAGCGGATCGGGTTCCTACCTTATGAACACTGAAGCTTTCTTT.

This chain connects TRBV18 to TRBJ2-2, with D unresolved. This CDR3 comprises 15 residues. V gave up 0 bases and J gave up 2 bases, with 7 bases separating them. The germline V gene encodes CDR1 KGHSH and CDR2 LQKENI. The CDR3 protein is CASSPPPTNTGELFF. CDR3 in DNA: TGTGCCAGCTCACCACCGCCGACCAACACCGGGGAGCTGTTTTTT.

The V gene is TRBV4-1, the J gene TRBJ2-5, with 15 bases identical to TRBD2. The germline V gene encodes CDR1 MGHRA and CDR2 YSYEKL. The trim removed 1 base at V and 5 bases at J, leaving 5 bases unmatched. The CDR3 has 17 residues. CDR3: CASSQGTSGGAWETQYF. The CDR3 DNA reads as TGCGCCAGCAGCCAAGGGACTAGCGGGGGGGCTTGGGAGACCCAGTACTTC.

V and J are TRBV19 and TRBJ1-4; TRBD1 is a possible D gene (5 bases). CDR1 and CDR2 from the germline V gene are LNHDA and SQIVND (reference sequence). The CDR3 runs to 15 residues. V was clipped by 4 bases and J by 6 bases, with 15 bases between them. The CDR3 region has the DNA TGTGCCAGTAGTACCCGGGGGTACGGGGATGAAAAACTGTTTTTT. This encodes CASSTRGYGDEKLFF.

This clone appeared a few times. V usage is TRBV7-2 and J usage is TRBJ1-4; maybe TRBD1 (5 bases). The V end lost 1 base, the J end lost 0 bases, and 6 bases lay between the germline ends. Germline CDR1 and CDR2: SGHTA and FQGNSA. CDR3 length equals 15 residues. The CDR3 spells CASSLVGATNEKLFF. CDR3 nucleotide sequence: TGTGCCAGCAGCTTAGTAGGGGCAACTAATGAAAAACTGTTTTTT.

This rearrangement joins TRBV30 to TRBJ2-4, with 8 bases lining up with TRBD1. Germline V lookup: CDR1 GTSNPN, CDR2 SVGIG (reference sequence). V lost 2 bases, J lost 6 bases, and 9 bases stayed unmatched. The CDR3 covers 15 residues. The CDR3 loop reads CAWSLPGQGRNIQYF. In DNA form, the CDR3 reads TGTGCCTGGAGTCTACCCGGACAGGGAAGAAACATTCAGTACTTC.

This clone has only a few counts. This chain connects TRBV5-1 to TRBJ1-5; tentative D call: TRBD1 (5 bases). V was clipped by 5 bases and J by 5 bases, with 11 bases between them. Germline CDR1 is SGHRS and CDR2 is YFSETQ. There are 13 residues in the CDR3. The CDR3 is CASSRDGDQPQHF. In DNA form, the CDR3 reads TGCGCCAGCAGTAGGGACGGGGATCAGCCCCAGCATTTT.